The next 22 T cell receptor beta chains were all read from a single sample in a study of tumor and adjacent non-tumor tissue in lung cancer. TCRbeta libraries were built with three rounds of nested PCR, modified from ARM-PCR. TCRdb ran MiXCR on the multiplex PCR reads and lists one entry per CDR3 protein. This sample has about 110,000 distinct CDR3 sequences, with about 64% found just once. No cell sorting was done before RNA was extracted from the tissue. The normal lung tissue was taken more than 3 cm from the tumor edge. Sample: distant non-tumor lung tissue. These receptors were taken from a man aged 55 to 70 with non-small cell lung cancer.

With regard to this clonotype: Compared with germline, one end of the junction differs, possibly owing to a read error. The genes are TRBV29-1 and TRBJ2-2, with unresolved D. The CDR3 runs to 14 residues. The germline V gene encodes CDR1 SQVTM and CDR2 ANQGSEA. Here the CDR3 reads CNVEVSSNTGELFF. CDR3 DNA: TGCAACGTTGAAGTCAGCTCGAACACCGGGGAGCTGTTTTTT.

This clonotype was observed a handful of times. This may come from a read error, since a much larger clone is one base off. The chain recombines TRBV10-3 with TRBJ2-1; weak D call: TRBD2 (6 bases). The CDR3 is made up of 13 amino acids. The germline CDR1 and CDR2 sequences are ENHRY and SYGVKD. V was clipped by 4 bases and J by 5 bases, with 9 bases between them. The CDR3 DNA reads as TGTGCCATCAGTGGACGGGGGAACAATGAGCAGTTCTTC. It codes for CAISGRGNNEQFF.

A note on this clonotype: Being one base from a much bigger clone, this may be a read error. The V gene is TRBV28, the J gene TRBJ2-2; 9 bases align to TRBD1. The V gene's germline CDR1 is MDHEN and CDR2 SYDVKM. The CDR3 covers 15 residues. CDR3 residues: CASSLLGTGHGGLFF. The CDR3 DNA reads TGTGCCAGCAGTTTATTGGGGACAGGGCACGGGGGGCTGTTTTTT.

To note about this clonotype: Sequence at one end of the junction differs from germline and may be a read error. The chain links TRBV5-1 to TRBJ1-2; maybe TRBD1 (5 bases). CDR3 length equals 15 residues. Germline V gene data show CDR1 as SGHRS and CDR2 as YFSETQ. CDR3 region: CTSSLDLTANYGYTF. CDR3 nucleotides: TGCACCAGCAGCTTGGACTTGACAGCAAACTATGGCTACACCTTC.

Turning to this clonotype: This may arise from a read error, as a much more abundant clone is one base away. This chain uses TRBV29-1 with TRBJ1-5; D uncertain. Germline V lookup: CDR1 SQVTM, CDR2 ANQGSEA. Trimming cost V 4 bases and J 0 bases, with 13 bases left between them. This CDR3 is built from 15 residues. CDR3 in amino acids: CSVVWAGHSNQPQHF. Here the CDR3 DNA reads TGCAGCGTTGTCTGGGCAGGTCATAGCAATCAGCCCCAGCATTTT.

This clonotype came up once. Mismatch with germline at one junction end may stem from a read error. J is TRBJ2-7 and V is TRBV6-2 or TRBV6-3; D possibly corresponds to TRBD2 (6 bases). The CDR3 loop spans 13 amino acids. In germline, CDR1 is MNHEY, CDR2 SVGEGT. The CDR3: CASSYLEGSEQYF. The CDR3 DNA reads as TGTGCCAGCAGTTACCTGGAGGGGTCGGAGCAGTATTTC.

V and J are TRBV7-2 and TRBJ2-7, with TRBD1 as a possible D gene (6 bases). From germline, CDR1 is SGHTA and CDR2 FQGNSA. This CDR3 spans 14 amino acids. Trimming took off 3 bases at V and 8 bases at J, with 17 bases between the two ends. CDR3 sequence (DNA): TGTGCCAGCAGCTTCACAGGGATTCCCCACCAGCAGTACTTC. This encodes CASSFTGIPHQQYF.

The chain links TRBV12-3 or TRBV12-4 to TRBJ2-7; D gene uncertain. The CDR3 is 13 residues long. The CDR3, as DNA: TGTGTCAGTAGTTCGAATATTCGCTACGAGCAGTACTTC. The encoded protein is CVSSSNIRYEQYF.

As concerns this clonotype: A read error is possible here, since a much larger clone lies one base away. The chain couples TRBV20-1 to TRBJ1-1, with 10 bases aligning to TRBD1. Germline V gene data show CDR1 as DFQATT and CDR2 as SNEGSKA (reference sequence). The CDR3 sequence is 14 residues long. The J segment lost 3 bases and the V segment lost 4 bases, leaving 5 bases of the junction unmatched. CDR3 sequence: CSAIPGTGDTEAFF. In DNA, the CDR3 is TGCAGTGCTATACCTGGGACAGGGGACACTGAAGCTTTCTTT.

Only a few counts were recorded for this clonotype. A much more abundant neighbour one base away suggests this may be a read error. The rearrangement uses TRBV5-1 and TRBJ1-2, with 7 bases lining up with TRBD1. From germline, CDR1 is SGHRS and CDR2 YFSETQ. The CDR3 is 16 amino acids. The CDR3, as DNA: TGCGCCAGCAGCCCGGTGACAGGGTTGGGTGGCTATGACTACACCTTC. Amino acid sequence: CASSPVTGLGGYDYTF.

At least ten counts were recorded for this clonotype. Germline and junction disagree at one end, which may indicate a read error. J is TRBJ2-7 and V is TRBV29-1, with 10 positions matching TRBD1. This CDR3 comprises 13 residues. The germline V gene encodes CDR1 SQVTM and CDR2 ANQGSEA. CDR3: CGVERDRGYEQYF. The CDR3 DNA is TGCGGCGTTGAAAGGGACAGGGGCTACGAGCAGTACTTC.

In the case of this clonotype: No conserved phenylalanine or tryptophan ends this CDR3, so it is likely a read error. The chain joins TRBV20-1 to TRBJ2-5; D is undetermined. V was shortened by 3 bases and J by 5 bases, with 16 bases between the two germline ends. This CDR3 contains 14 residues. Germline assignment: CDR1 DFQATT and CDR2 SNEGSKA (reference sequence). As DNA, the CDR3 is TGCAGTGCTAGTCGTGGTCGGGCCAAGGAGACCCAGTACTCC. This codes for CSASRGRAKETQYS.

In its sample, this clonotype was seen a few times. This could be a read error, since a much larger clone is one nucleotide away. V is TRBV5-4 and J is TRBJ1-2, with TRBD1 matching 9 bases. The CDR3 spans 14 residues. Germline V lookup: CDR1 SGHNT, CDR2 YYREEE (reference sequence). The CDR3 coding sequence is TGTGCCCGCAGCTTGGGACAGGGAGAGGCTGGCTACACCTTC. Translation: CARSLGQGEAGYTF.

The V and J genes are TRBV11-1 and TRBJ1-1; no definite D call. In germline, CDR1 is SGHAT, CDR2 FQDESV (reference sequence). The CDR3 totals 12 residues. The V and J ends lost 9 bases and 12 bases respectively, with 20 bases between them. DNA of the CDR3: TGTGCCAGTGGCTTAGAGGACTCAGTTACTTTCTTT. Translated, it gives CASGLEDSVTFF.

With respect to this clonotype: One end of the junction fails to match germline, which may point to a read error. V is TRBV10-2 and J is TRBJ2-6; a weak D match, TRBD2 (5 bases). CDR1 is WSHSY and CDR2 is SAAADI in the germline V gene. The CDR3 is 17 residues long. The CDR3 DNA is TGCGACAGCAGTGGAGGAAACGCGATCTCTGAGGCCAACGTCCTGAGTTTC. Translated: CDSSGGNAISEANVLSF.

Regarding this clonotype: Sequence at one end of the junction differs from germline and may be a read error. The chain carries TRBV29-1 and TRBJ2-7; 9 bases are a match to TRBD2. The CDR3 is 12 residues long. Germline V lookup: CDR1 SQVTM, CDR2 ANQGSEA. The CDR3 region is CSVGLARNEQHF. The DNA for the CDR3 is TGCAGCGTCGGACTAGCGAGAAACGAGCAGCACTTC.

The table lists this clonotype with many counts. The gene calls are TRBV6-4 and TRBJ2-2, with D unresolved. The CDR3 is 13 amino acids. V was shortened by 0 bases and J by 7 bases, with 6 bases between the two germline ends. CDR1 and CDR2 from the germline V gene are MRHNA and SNTAGT. CDR3 amino acids: CASSDSESGELFF. CDR3 DNA sequence: TGTGCCAGCAGTGACTCGGAGAGCGGGGAGCTGTTTTTT.

This clonotype has a handful of counts. This chain joins TRBV5-1 and TRBJ2-1; TRBD2 matches at 8 bases. The germline gives CDR1 SGHRS, CDR2 YFSETQ. V trimming: 5 bases; J trimming: 3 bases; junction bases outside the gene matches: 4. The CDR3 totals 14 residues. This chain's CDR3 is CASRLAESYNEQFF. As DNA, the CDR3 is TGCGCCAGCAGACTAGCGGAGAGCTACAATGAGCAGTTCTTC.

To note about this clonotype: Its ends do not fully match the called genes, so a read error is possible. The chain links TRBV6-2 or TRBV6-3 to TRBJ2-1; D could derive from TRBD1 or TRBD2 (5 bases each). CDR3 size: 16 residues. Germline CDR1 reads MNHEY; CDR2 reads SVGEGT. The CDR3 loop reads CTSSTPIIVGDNEQFF. Here the CDR3 DNA reads TGTACCAGTAGCACCCCGATAATAGTGGGGGACAATGAGCAGTTCTTC.

This chain links TRBV11-1 with TRBJ2-1; TRBD2 might be the D (5 bases). The CDR3 length is 14 residues. In germline, CDR1 is SGHAT, CDR2 FQDESV (reference sequence). Between the trimmed V and J ends, which lost 7 bases and 5 bases, there was a span of 15 bases. CDR3 region: CASTTPGTHNEQFF. The CDR3 nucleotides are TGTGCCAGCACCACGCCGGGAACCCACAATGAGCAGTTCTTC.

The chain carries TRBV9 and TRBJ2-5, with D perhaps being TRBD1 or TRBD2 (6 bases each). The V gene lost 2 bases and the J gene lost 2 bases, with 19 bases spanning the gap. Germline assignment: CDR1 SGDLS and CDR2 YYNGEE. The CDR3 contains 17 residues. This chain's CDR3 is CASSVGGHSSTQETQYF. The CDR3 nucleotides read TGTGCCAGCAGCGTGGGGGGCCACTCATCCACTCAAGAGACCCAGTACTTC.

As regards this clonotype: A read error is possible here, since a much larger clone lies one base away. V usage is TRBV4-2 and J usage is TRBJ1-2, with D possibly being TRBD1 (5 bases). Germline lookup yields CDR1 LGHNA and CDR2 YNFKEQ. The CDR3 runs 15 residues. CDR3 in DNA: TGTGCCAGCAGCCAAGAGTCGGAGGGGACCTATGGCTGCACCTTC. Translating gives CASSQESEGTYGCTF.